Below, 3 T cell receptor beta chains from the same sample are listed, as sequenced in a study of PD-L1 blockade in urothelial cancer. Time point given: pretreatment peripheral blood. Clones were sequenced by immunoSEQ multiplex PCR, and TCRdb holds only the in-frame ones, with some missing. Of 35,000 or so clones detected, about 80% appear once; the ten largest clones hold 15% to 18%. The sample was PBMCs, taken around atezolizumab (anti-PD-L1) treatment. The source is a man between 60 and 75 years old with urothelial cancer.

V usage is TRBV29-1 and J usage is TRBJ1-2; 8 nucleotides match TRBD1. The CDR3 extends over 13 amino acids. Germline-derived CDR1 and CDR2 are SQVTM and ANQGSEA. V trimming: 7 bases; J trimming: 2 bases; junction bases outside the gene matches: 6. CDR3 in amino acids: CSARTGSNYGYTF. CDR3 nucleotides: TGCAGCGCACGGACAGGGTCAAACTATGGCTACACCTTC.

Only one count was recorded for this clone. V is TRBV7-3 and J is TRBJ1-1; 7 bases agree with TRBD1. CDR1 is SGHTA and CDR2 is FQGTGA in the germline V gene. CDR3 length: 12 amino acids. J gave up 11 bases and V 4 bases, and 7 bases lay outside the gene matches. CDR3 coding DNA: TGTGCCAGCAGCTCCGGGACAGCTGCGGCTTTCTTT. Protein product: CASSSGTAAAFF.

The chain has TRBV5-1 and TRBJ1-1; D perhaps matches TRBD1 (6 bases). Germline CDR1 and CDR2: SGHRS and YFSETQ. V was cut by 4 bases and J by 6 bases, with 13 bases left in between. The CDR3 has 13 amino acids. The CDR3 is CASSPQGGPEAFF. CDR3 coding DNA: TGCGCCAGCAGCCCACAGGGAGGGCCTGAAGCTTTCTTT.